These T cell receptor beta chains were read from a single sample in a study of identifying expanded T cells in peripheral blood. Some clones are missing from TCRdb's copy, which holds only in-frame ones; the method was immunoSEQ multiplex PCR. The sample holds some 120,000 clones, 75% to 90% seen once. Sequenced: blood. These receptors were taken from a person aged 18 to 75 in good health. Each CDR3 is given with its conserved first and last residue.

V	J	CDR3
TRBV30	TRBJ1-6	CAWTIGRTFPYNSPLHF
TRBV7-2	TRBJ1-1	CASSLVAPRGSTEAFF
TRBV27	TRBJ2-1	CASSLASSDSGQFF
TRBV7-2	TRBJ2-6	CASSPTGLLNVLTF
TRBV5-1	TRBJ2-7	CASSLGGNGQYF
TRBV28	TRBJ1-2	CASSFLGDGYGYTF
TRBV7-9	TRBJ1-1	CASSLAGQGAGAFF
TRBV7-8	TRBJ1-3	CASSPHLVLGTYSGNTIYF
TRBV7-9	TRBJ2-3	CASSFFGTDTQYF
TRBV9	TRBJ2-3	CASSARGGDTSTDTQYF
TRBV6-1	TRBJ2-7	CASRAGTLYEQYF
TRBV5-1	TRBJ1-3	CASSLQGPYDSGNTIYF
TRBV27	TRBJ1-2	CASSWTESHGYTF
TRBV2	TRBJ1-2	CASSGGAQTYGYTF
TRBV19	TRBJ2-5	CASSIDPYKTQYF
TRBV11-2	TRBJ2-1	CASSLSPYGTGPSNEQFF
TRBV18	TRBJ2-7	CASSGLADSYEQYF
TRBV6-1	TRBJ1-1	CASSTSENTEAFF
TRBV11-2	TRBJ1-1	CASSYKAQSPSEAFF
TRBV6-4	TRBJ2-3	CASSDSTTDTQYF
TRBV7-2	TRBJ1-1	CASSSTMGGVAAFF
TRBV30	TRBJ1-4	CAWSETETYEKLFF
TRBV7-2	TRBJ2-5	CASSLDLETQYF
TRBV29-1	TRBJ2-7	CSVGSPPNYEQYF
TRBV7-8	TRBJ2-7	CASSLDTGLAAYEQYF
TRBV18	TRBJ1-5	CASSPPGYPKPQHF
TRBV5-1	TRBJ1-5	CASSPQGGSSNQPQHF
TRBV5-1	TRBJ1-2	CASSTGVTPVGYTF
TRBV6-1	TRBJ1-4	CASRQGATNEKLFF
TRBV7-2	TRBJ1-2	CASSPRTRTVGYTF
TRBV7-2	TRBJ2-7	CASSPRVFGGVPEQYF
TRBV11-2	TRBJ2-7	CASSSRDRGPYEQYF
TRBV7-8	TRBJ1-1	CASSLVVLYTEAFF
TRBV2	TRBJ1-2	CANRDSYGYTF
TRBV6-5	TRBJ2-7	CASSYSIGLVNEQYF
TRBV5-6	TRBJ2-7	CASSSDGQGHEQYF
TRBV6-5	TRBJ2-1	CASSYGPSGYNEQFF
TRBV5-8	TRBJ2-7	CASSTGSYYEQYF
TRBV29-1	TRBJ1-4	CSVVPSGDANEKLFF
TRBV9	TRBJ1-2	CASSLRTGSGWGYTF